The rows below give T cell receptor beta chains drawn from one sample of a study of immune evolution from preneoplasia to lung adenocarcinoma. TCRdb's table, derived via immunoSEQ multiplex PCR, lists solely in-frame clones and lacks some. This table has roughly 10,000 clones, 75% to 80% appearing once. Sequencing was carried out using FFPE minimally invasive lung adenocarcinoma tissue. The source of these receptors is a person aged 70 to 85 with lung adenocarcinoma. Each CDR3 is given with its conserved first and last residue. The D gene is left open where the match is weak. Clone size appears in some rows only: once, few, many, or a class for an expanded clone.

CASSKGQGSNQPQHF | TGTGCCAGCAGCAAAGGACAGGGGAGCAATCAGCCCCAGCATTTT | TRBJ1-5 | TRBV5-5 | . | 15 | TRBD1
CASSFYHNYGYTF | TGTGCCAGCAGCTTTTACCATAACTATGGCTACACCTTC | TRBJ1-2 | TRBV7-2 | . | 13 | .
CASSAHFSYEQYF | TGTGCCAGCAGTGCACATTTCTCCTACGAGCAGTACTTC | TRBJ2-7 | TRBV25-1 | . | 13 | .
CASSEARAGAQPQHF | TGTGCCAGCAGTGAAGCGCGGGCAGGGGCTCAGCCCCAGCATTTT | TRBJ1-5 | TRBV2 | . | 15 | .
CASGLVREQFF | TGTGCTAGTGGTTTGGTACGTGAGCAGTTCTTC | TRBJ2-1 | TRBV12-5 | . | 11 | .
CSVNTEAFF | TGCAGCGTTAACACTGAAGCTTTCTTT | TRBJ1-1 | TRBV20-1 | few | 9 | .
CASSLGARGAYEQYF | TGTGCCAGCAGCTTAGGTGCCAGGGGAGCCTACGAGCAGTACTTC | TRBJ2-7 | TRBV11-2 | . | 15 | .
CASSLTDRDPEAFF | TGCGCCAGCAGCTTGACCGACAGGGACCCTGAAGCTTTCTTT | TRBJ1-1 | TRBV5-1 | . | 14 | TRBD1
CAISEPGGGYNEQFF | TGTGCCATCAGTGAGCCGGGGGGGGGATACAATGAGCAGTTCTTC | TRBJ2-1 | TRBV10-3 | . | 15 | TRBD2
CASSLDRVNSPLHF | TGTGCCAGCAGCCTCGACAGGGTGAATTCACCCCTCCACTTT | TRBJ1-6 | TRBV6-5 | . | 14 | TRBD1
CASSTGGIAEAFF | TGTGCCAGTAGTACAGGGGGCATCGCTGAAGCTTTCTTT | TRBJ1-1 | TRBV19 | . | 13 | TRBD1
CASSLMSFRGGTGELFF | TGTGCCAGCAGTTTAATGTCGTTCCGGGGGGGCACCGGGGAGCTGTTTTTT | TRBJ2-2 | TRBV27 | . | 17 | TRBD2
CASSRTGFYGYTF | TGCGCCAGCAGCCGGACCGGATTCTATGGCTACACCTTC | TRBJ1-2 | TRBV4-1 | . | 13 | .
CASSPQGVSYGYTF | TGTGCCAGCAGTCCTCAGGGTGTTAGCTATGGCTACACCTTC | TRBJ1-2 | TRBV6-5 | . | 14 | .
CASSFYRHTEAFF | TGTGCCAGCAGCTTCTACAGACACACTGAAGCTTTCTTT | TRBJ1-1 | TRBV11-2 | once | 13 | .
CASSPTLVRDSPLHF | TGCGCCAGCAGCCCAACCTTAGTAAGGGATTCACCCCTCCACTTT | TRBJ1-6 | TRBV5-1 | . | 15 | .